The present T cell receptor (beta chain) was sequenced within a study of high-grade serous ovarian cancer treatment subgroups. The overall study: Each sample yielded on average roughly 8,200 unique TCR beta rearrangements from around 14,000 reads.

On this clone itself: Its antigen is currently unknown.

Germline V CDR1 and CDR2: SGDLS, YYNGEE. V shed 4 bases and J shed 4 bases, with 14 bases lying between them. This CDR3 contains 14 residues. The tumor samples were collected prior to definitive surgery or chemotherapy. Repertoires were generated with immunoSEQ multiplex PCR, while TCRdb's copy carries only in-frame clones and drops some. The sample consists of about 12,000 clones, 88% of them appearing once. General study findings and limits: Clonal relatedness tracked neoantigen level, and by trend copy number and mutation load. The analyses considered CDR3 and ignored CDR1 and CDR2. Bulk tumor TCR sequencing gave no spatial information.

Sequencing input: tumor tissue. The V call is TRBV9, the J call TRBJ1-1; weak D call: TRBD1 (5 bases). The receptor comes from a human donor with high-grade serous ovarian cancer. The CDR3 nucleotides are TGTGCCAGCAGCCCACCTAACGGGGGCACTGAAGCTTTCTTT. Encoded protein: CASSPPNGGTEAFF.